This T cell receptor beta chain was identified in a study of blood T cell repertoires in COVID-19. Background on the study: Recovery meant two consecutive negative NP/OP PCR tests, professional clearance, or resolved symptoms. COVID-19 samples collected from the United States, Italy and Spain covered acute and convalescent phases.

Libraries were prepared by immunoSEQ multiplex PCR; TCRdb keeps only in-frame clonotypes and omits some of them. The sample carries about 200,000 clones, more than 85% recorded once. Clinical history as reported by participants underpinned cohort assignment. This clone was found many times. The CDR3 totals 15 residues. V lost 0 bases to trimming and J lost 3 bases, with 12 bases between them. The germline CDR1 and CDR2 sequences are MGHRA and YSYEKL. This clonotype was obtained from a woman aged 40 to 49 in a cohort exposed to, infected with or recovered from COVID-19 (not recorded which). Sequenced sample: PBMCs or T cells enriched from blood (not recorded which). V is TRBV4-1 and J is TRBJ2-7, with a weak D call TRBD2 (6 bases). The CDR3, as DNA: TGCGCCAGCAGCCAAGATCCGGGACTCAACTACGAGCAGTACTTC. Translation: CASSQDPGLNYEQYF.